The clone carrying this T cell receptor beta chain was seen only once. Its target is unknown. The entry originates in a study of long-term antiretroviral therapy in people with HIV. The immunoSEQ assay was v3.0, run at survey level. The assay was immunoSEQ multiplex PCR, and TCRdb's table has in-frame clones only and misses some. The sample lists tens of thousands of clones; roughly four fifths were seen once. In germline, CDR1 is SGHNT, CDR2 YYREEE (reference sequence). The CDR3 is 16 amino acids. The V end was cut by 1 base, the J end by 10 bases, with 23 bases between. Findings and limits, study-wide: Controls exceeded HIV repertoires in CDR3 length range.

This TCR was recovered from a young man with HIV. J is TRBJ1-1 and V is TRBV5-4, with D perhaps TRBD1 (6 bases). Material: unsorted PBMCs, obtained 0.3 years after starting antiretroviral therapy. The CDR3 DNA reads TGTGCCAGCAGCTTGATAGGTTGGGCAGGGGAAAGGGTAGCTTTCTTT. It is translated as CASSLIGWAGERVAFF. Variable domain in full (rest from reference TRBV5-4 and TRBJ1-1): ETGVTQSPTHLIKTRGQQVTLRCSSQSGHNTVSWYQQALGQGPQFIFQYYREEENGRGNFPPRFSGLQFPNYSSELNVNALELDDSALYLCASSLIGWAGERVAFFGQGTRLTVV.